The rows below give T cell receptor beta chains drawn from one sample of a study of cytomegalovirus exposure and HLA in healthy donors. The repertoire was sequenced with immunoSEQ multiplex PCR; TCRdb's copy has only in-frame clones and lacks some. The repertoire holds around 160,000 clones, approximately 80% seen once, with around 2.1% in the top ten. Source material: PBMCs. These receptors all stem from a man between 50 and 59 years old in good health and CMV-seropositive. CDR3s include the opening cysteine and the closing phenylalanine or tryptophan. The order of the fields is V gene, J gene, D gene, clone size, CDR3 DNA, CDR3 protein. D genes are given only for firm matches. Size is stated for part of the rows, as once, few or many counts, or as a class when the clone is expanded.

>TRBV7-8|TRBJ1-2|-|few
TGTGCCAGCAGCGGAGCCGGGACTCTTTCCTATGGCTACACCTTC
CASSGAGTLSYGYTF
>TRBV6-1|TRBJ1-6|-|-
TGTGCCAGCAGTTTGACAACAGGGCTTTCACCCCTCCACTTT
CASSLTTGLSPLHF
>TRBV2|TRBJ2-7|-|-
TGTGCCAGCAGGTCAGGGGACGGGTTTCTCGAGCAGTACTTC
CASRSGDGFLEQYF
>TRBV6-1|TRBJ1-1|TRBD1|-
TGTGCCAGCAGGGAACAGGGGGCTATTTCAGGCACTGAAGCTTTCTTT
CASREQGAISGTEAFF
>TRBV6-1|TRBJ1-2|-|-
TGTGCCAGCAGGAGGGAGGCTAACTATGGCTACACCTTC
CASRREANYGYTF
>TRBV5-4|TRBJ1-6|-|-
TGTGCCAGCAGCCGTAATGGACAGTATAATTCACCCCTCCACTTT
CASSRNGQYNSPLHF
>TRBV29-1|TRBJ1-2|-|-
TGCAGCGTTGAAGGGGCGGAGGTGTTCTATGGCTACACCTTC
CSVEGAEVFYGYTF
>TRBV15|TRBJ1-2|TRBD1|once
TGTGCCACCAGCAGCGCCCGGGACAGCAGTCCCTATGGCTACACCTTC
CATSSARDSSPYGYTF
>TRBV6-1|TRBJ2-5|TRBD1|-
TGTGCCAGCATCCTGGACAGGGGGCTTGAGACCCAGTACTTC
CASILDRGLETQYF
>TRBV10-3|TRBJ2-7|TRBD2|-
TGTGCCATCAGTGAGTCGCGGGGGTCCTACGAGCAGTACTTC
CAISESRGSYEQYF
>TRBV15|TRBJ1-4|-|-
TGTGCCACCAGCAGAGATCTCTCCCAGGGTTATGCAACTAATGAAAAACTGTTTTTT
CATSRDLSQGYATNEKLFF
>TRBV6-5|TRBJ2-7|TRBD1|few
TGTGCCAGCAGTTACTCCCACAGGGGACCCTACGAGCAGTACTTC
CASSYSHRGPYEQYF
>TRBV5-1|TRBJ1-4|TRBD1|-
TGCGCCAGCACCTCAGGGGGCCCAGGCGAAAAACTGTTTTTT
CASTSGGPGEKLFF
>TRBV4-3|TRBJ1-2|-|few
TGCGCCAGCAGCCAAGGACGGGGTGGCTACACCTTC
CASSQGRGGYTF
>TRBV9|TRBJ2-1|TRBD2|-
TGTGCCAGCAGCGGGCTAGCGGGGGGGCTCGATGAGCAGTTCTTC
CASSGLAGGLDEQFF
>TRBV21-1|TRBJ2-7|-|-
TGTGCCAGCAGCAAAAGCACCGATAGCGAGCAGTACTTC
CASSKSTDSEQYF
>TRBV7-9|TRBJ1-2|-|-
TGTGCCAGCAGCCCGAACCCGCCGGGTTATGGCTACACCTTC
CASSPNPPGYGYTF
>TRBV2|TRBJ1-2|TRBD1|-
TGTGCCAGCATCCTGGACAGGGGGCTAGTACGAGGATATTATGGTTACACCTTC
CASILDRGLVRGYYGYTF
>TRBV27|TRBJ2-2|-|-
TGTGCCAGCAGTTTATCGGAGGGAGTCACCGGGGAGCTGTTTTTT
CASSLSEGVTGELFF
>TRBV19|TRBJ2-2|TRBD1|-
TGTGCCAGTCAGGACAGGGCCCTCTATACCTCGAAGACCGGGGAGCTGTTTTTT
CASQDRALYTSKTGELFF
>TRBV19|TRBJ1-1|-|-
TGTGCCAGTAGTATAGACCCACAGGGACCGAACACTGAAGCTTTCTTT
CASSIDPQGPNTEAFF
>TRBV4-1|TRBJ2-5|-|-
TGCGCCAGCAGCCAAGCTCCGGCAGGGAGGAAAGAGACCCAGTACTTC
CASSQAPAGRKETQYF
>TRBV7-6|TRBJ1-6|-|-
TGTGCCAGCAGGGAATCGGGAAATTCACCCCTCCACTTT
CASRESGNSPLHF
>TRBV7-2|TRBJ2-5|TRBD2|-
TGTGCCAGCAGCTTATTGACTAGCGGGGGGGCCCAGTACTTC
CASSLLTSGGAQYF
>TRBV5-1|TRBJ2-1|TRBD2|once
TGCGCCAGCAGCGACGGGGGGGCCGTCTACAATGAGCAGTTCTTC
CASSDGGAVYNEQFF
>TRBV4-3|TRBJ1-3|-|-
TGCGCCAGCAGCCAAGATTCTTATAGAAACACCATATATTTT
CASSQDSYRNTIYF
>TRBV9|TRBJ2-3|TRBD2|-
TGTGCCAGCAGCGTAGGGGGACTAGGAGATACGCAGTATTTT
CASSVGGLGDTQYF